This TCR beta chain was identified in a study of T cells in Graves' hyperthyroidism and ophthalmopathy. Study overall: Upon initial diagnosis and before any treatment, peripheral blood was collected. Overall study findings and caveats: Most clonotypes expanded in thyroid above 0.001 were likewise present in blood.

Orbital computed tomography and thyroid ultrasound, together with serum TRAb and thyroxine and clinical symptoms, were used for diagnoses. Fresh peripheral blood, 8 to 10 ml of it, supplied the PBMCs. CDR1 is SGHTA and CDR2 is FQGNSA in the germline V gene. Unmatched junction bases numbered 7, after V lost 5 bases and J lost 7 bases. CDR3 length equals 15 residues. Researchers amplified the TCR beta CDR3 regions from RNA transcripts. TCR CDR3 underwent first-round RT-PCR with the HTBI primer set. TCRdb recomputed calls from the multiplex PCR reads with MiXCR, one row per CDR3 protein. The data contain nearly 750,000 distinct CDR3 sequences, roughly a third of them singletons. Concerning this clonotype itself: Its antigen is unidentified.

The TCR was taken from a woman aged 40 to 50 with Graves' hyperthyroidism. Material for sequencing was blood. V and J are TRBV7-2 and TRBJ1-6, with 8 bases fitting TRBD1. The CDR3 coding sequence is TGTGCCAGCAGCCCCGGACAGGGAATAAATTCACCCCTCCACTTT. It codes for CASSPGQGINSPLHF.